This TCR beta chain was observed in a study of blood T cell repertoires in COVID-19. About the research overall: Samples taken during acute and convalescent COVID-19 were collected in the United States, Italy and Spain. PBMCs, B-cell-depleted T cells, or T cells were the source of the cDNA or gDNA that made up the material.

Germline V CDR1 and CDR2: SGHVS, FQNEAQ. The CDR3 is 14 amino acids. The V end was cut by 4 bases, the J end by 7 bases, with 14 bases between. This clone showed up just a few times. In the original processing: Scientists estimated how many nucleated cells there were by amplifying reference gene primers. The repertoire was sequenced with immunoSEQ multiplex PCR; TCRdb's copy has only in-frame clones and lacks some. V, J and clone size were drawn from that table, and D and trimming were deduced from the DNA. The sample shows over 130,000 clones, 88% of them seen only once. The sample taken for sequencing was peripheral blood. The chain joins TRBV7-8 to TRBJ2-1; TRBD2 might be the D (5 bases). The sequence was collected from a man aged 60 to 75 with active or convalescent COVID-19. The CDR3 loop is CASSSREFRNEQFF. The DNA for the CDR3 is TGTGCCAGCAGCTCGAGGGAGTTTCGGAATGAGCAGTTCTTC.